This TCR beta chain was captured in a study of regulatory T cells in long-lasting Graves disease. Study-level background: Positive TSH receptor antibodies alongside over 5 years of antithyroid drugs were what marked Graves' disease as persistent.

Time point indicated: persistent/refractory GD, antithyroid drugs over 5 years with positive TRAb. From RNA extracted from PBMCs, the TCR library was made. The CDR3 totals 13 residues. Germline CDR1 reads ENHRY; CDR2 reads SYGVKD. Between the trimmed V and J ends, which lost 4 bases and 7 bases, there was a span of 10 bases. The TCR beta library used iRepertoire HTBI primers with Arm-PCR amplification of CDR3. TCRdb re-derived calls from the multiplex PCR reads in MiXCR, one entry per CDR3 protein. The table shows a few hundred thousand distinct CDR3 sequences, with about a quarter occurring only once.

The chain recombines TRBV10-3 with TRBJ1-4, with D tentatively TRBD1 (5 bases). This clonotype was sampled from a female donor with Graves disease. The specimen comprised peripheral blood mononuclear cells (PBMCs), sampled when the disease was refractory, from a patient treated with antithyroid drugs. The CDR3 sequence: CAISVGGSEKLFF. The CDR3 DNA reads TGTGCCATCAGTGTTGGGGGAAGTGAAAAACTGTTTTTT.